Below, 16 T cell receptor beta chains from the same sample are listed, as sequenced in a study of blood T cell repertoires in COVID-19 (dated by TCRdb to 2019 to 2021). Library prep was done by the immunoSEQ multiplex PCR assay. TCRdb re-hosts the immuneACCESS table, in-frame sequences only. Its copies lack some clones; in the studies checked, an unresolved V gene accounts for under half of them, and the cause for the rest is not known. The sample records roughly 120,000 clones, around 85% of which are singletons. The ten largest clones add up to under 4% of the sample. Sequencing used peripheral blood. The receptors here all came from a man aged 60 to 75 with acute or convalescent COVID-19.

The rearrangement joins TRBV6-2 or TRBV6-3 to TRBJ1-5; D uncertain. V lost 2 bases, J lost 5 bases, and 7 bases lay in between. The CDR3 extends over 13 amino acids. Looked up from germline, CDR1 is MNHEY and CDR2 is SVGEGT. The CDR3 DNA reads as TGTGCCAGCAGTTACAGGGAGGATCAGCCCCAGCATTTT. The encoded protein is CASSYREDQPQHF.

This chain joins TRBV5-1 and TRBJ2-1, with TRBD2 matching over 13 bases. Trimming cost V 4 bases and J 5 bases; bases outside gene matches: 6. This CDR3 contains 16 residues. CDR1 is SGHRS and CDR2 is YFSETQ in the germline V gene. The CDR3 region is CASSRPGTSGNNEQFF. The CDR3 DNA reads TGCGCCAGCAGCCGCCCGGGGACTAGCGGGAACAATGAGCAGTTCTTC.

The gene calls are TRBV9 and TRBJ2-2; perhaps TRBD2 as D (7 bases). Per the germline V gene, CDR1 is SGDLS and CDR2 is YYNGEE. The CDR3 contains 19 residues. V lost 0 bases and J 6 bases, leaving 24 bases between the germline ends. The CDR3 region has the DNA TGTGCCAGCAGCGTAGCTAAGGGGGGAGGGCCGTTGGTACCCGGGGAGCTGTTTTTT. Its protein product is CASSVAKGGGPLVPGELFF.

This clone was seen a handful of times. The chain links TRBV9 to TRBJ1-4; 7 bases line up with TRBD1. Per germline, CDR1 SGDLS and CDR2 YYNGEE. The CDR3 length is 15 residues. With 5 bases clipped from V and 7 bases from J, the junction kept 11 bases outside the gene matches. The DNA for the CDR3 is TGTGCCAGCAGTCCCCGGGGACAGAAAAGTGAAAAACTGTTTTTT. Protein product: CASSPRGQKSEKLFF.

This chain connects TRBV7-2 to TRBJ2-7; a weak D match, TRBD1 (5 bases). Trimming left V 1 base short and J 6 bases short, with 10 bases between. The V gene's germline CDR1 is SGHTA and CDR2 FQGNSA. This CDR3 is built from 13 residues. The CDR3 DNA follows: TGTGCCAGCAGCTTAGGACAGATCGCCGAGCAGTACTTC. It specifies CASSLGQIAEQYF.

The J gene is TRBJ1-4, the V gene TRBV5-1; 12 bases align to TRBD1. Germline loops: CDR1 SGHRS, CDR2 YFSETQ. CDR3 length equals 16 residues. With 4 bases clipped from V and 4 bases from J, the junction kept 5 bases outside the gene matches. DNA of the CDR3: TGCGCCAGCAGCCCCGGGGACAGGGGGCTTAATGAAAAACTGTTTTTT. It yields the protein CASSPGDRGLNEKLFF. Together with reference TRBV5-1 and TRBJ1-4, the CDR3 gives the full variable domain: KAGVTQTPRYLIKTRGQQVTLSCSPISGHRSVSWYQQTPGQGLQFLFEYFSETQRNKGNFPGRFSGRQFSNSRSEMNVSTLELGDSALYLCASSPGDRGLNEKLFFGSGTQLSVL.

The J gene is TRBJ1-3, the V gene TRBV28; a weak D match, TRBD1 (6 bases). The CDR3 sequence is 16 residues long. V was pared by 4 bases and J by 4 bases, with 17 bases between. CDR1 MDHEN and CDR2 SYDVKM come from the germline V gene. The CDR3: CASSSPITGTGNTIYF. CDR3 nucleotide sequence: TGTGCCAGCAGTTCTCCTATTACAGGGACCGGAAACACCATATATTTT.

The chain employs TRBV7-9 and TRBJ1-6; D not certain. CDR1 and CDR2 (germline): SEHNR, FQNEAQ (reference sequence). The CDR3 extends over 15 amino acids. Trimming shortened V by 2 bases and J by 8 bases, and 13 bases separated the two germline ends. CDR3 in amino acids: CASSLPARRDSPLHF. DNA for the CDR3: TGTGCCAGCAGCTTACCGGCCAGGAGGGATTCACCCCTCCACTTT.

The V gene is TRBV9, the J gene TRBJ2-1; TRBD1 is a possible D gene (6 bases). This CDR3 has 15 amino acids. Germline values: CDR1 SGDLS, CDR2 YYNGEE. Trimming took off 3 bases at V and 5 bases at J, with 15 bases between the two ends. The CDR3 DNA sequence: TGTGCCAGCAGCGAAAGGGGGAGCCTGAACAATGAGCAGTTCTTC. It specifies CASSERGSLNNEQFF.

The table lists this clone with a few counts. CDR3 residues: CASSLGRLAALDEQYF. The CDR3 DNA sequence: TGTGCCAGCAGCTTAGGGCGCCTAGCGGCCCTCGACGAGCAGTACTTC. The chain carries TRBV7-9 and TRBJ2-7, with TRBD2 matching 7 bases. The V gene end was trimmed by 1 base and the J gene end by 5 bases; junction bases not matched to a gene: 11. The CDR3 has 16 amino acids. Per the germline V gene, CDR1 is SEHNR and CDR2 is FQNEAQ (reference sequence).

This sequence joins TRBV6-5 and TRBJ2-1; TRBD2 might be the D (5 bases). Trimming took 5 bases from V and 4 from J, leaving 12 bases between them. The CDR3 sequence is 14 residues long. Germline CDR1 MNHEY, CDR2 SVGAGI. The CDR3: CASSPSGPYNEQFF. The DNA for the CDR3 is TGTGCCAGCAGTCCCAGCGGCCCGTACAATGAGCAGTTCTTC.

The rearrangement joins TRBV6-6 to TRBJ2-7, with 10 bases lining up with TRBD1. Trimming removed 2 bases from V and 6 bases from J; junction bases left unmatched: 10. The CDR3 totals 16 residues. Germline lookup yields CDR1 MNHNY and CDR2 SVGAGI (reference sequence). CDR3 in DNA: TGTGCCAGCAGTTACAACGTACCGGGACAGGGGTTCGAGCAGTACTTC. This gives the protein CASSYNVPGQGFEQYF.

The V call is TRBV11-3, the J call TRBJ2-1; D is unresolved. Trimming removed 3 bases from V and 6 bases from J, with 15 bases in between. Germline V CDR1 and CDR2: SGHNT, YENEEA. The CDR3 is made up of 15 amino acids. The CDR3 here is CASSFRPSGPNEQFF. The DNA of the CDR3 is TGTGCCAGCAGCTTTCGTCCCTCGGGTCCCAATGAGCAGTTCTTC. Using reference TRBV11-3 and TRBJ2-1 for the parts outside the CDR3, the full variable domain is EAGVVQSPRYKIIEKKQPVAFWCNPISGHNTLYWYLQNLGQGPELLIRYENEEAVDDSQLPKDRFSAERLKGVDSTLKIQPAELGDSAVYLCASSFRPSGPNEQFFGPGTRLTVL.

The chain couples TRBV19 to TRBJ1-5; TRBD1 matches at 8 bases. In germline, CDR1 is LNHDA, CDR2 SQIVND (reference sequence). This CDR3 is 14 amino acids long. V dropped 6 bases and J dropped 3; count of bases not matched to a gene: 4. In DNA form, the CDR3 reads TGTGCCAGTAGCGGGACAGGAGTCAATCAGCCCCAGCATTTT. Translation gives CASSGTGVNQPQHF. Complete variable domain (other parts from reference TRBV19 and TRBJ1-5): DGGITQSPKYLFRKEGQNVTLSCEQNLNHDAMYWYRQDPGQGLRLIYYSQIVNDFQKGDIAEGYSVSREKKESFPLTVTSAQKNPTAFYLCASSGTGVNQPQHFGDGTRLSIL.

This clone showed up just a few times. J is TRBJ2-5 and V is TRBV18, with a tentative D call TRBD1 (5 bases). Trimming left V 2 bases short and J 7 bases short, with 17 bases between. Germline CDR1 is KGHSH and CDR2 is LQKENI. CDR3 length: 15 amino acids. CDR3: CASSPAEVVRGTQYF. The CDR3 DNA reads TGTGCCAGCTCACCAGCGGAAGTGGTAAGGGGGACCCAGTACTTC.

This clone occurred once. The chain recombines TRBV10-3 with TRBJ2-5, with TRBD2 matching 9 bases. Germline assignment: CDR1 ENHRY and CDR2 SYGVKD. V shed 6 bases and J 3 bases; nucleotides not matched to a gene: 14. The CDR3 consists of 17 residues. CDR3 DNA: TGTGCCATCAGGTCGGCTAGCGGGGACGGGGAGGAAGAGACCCAGTACTTC. Its translation is CAIRSASGDGEEETQYF.